This T cell receptor beta chain was identified in a study of blood T cells in healthy people across ages. Study background: The capture of about one barcoded beta molecule per two T cells was achieved by template switching. Study-wide results and caveats: The recorded TCR beta diversity per million T cells decreased in a roughly linear manner with age.

The use of a sample-barcoded 5' primer and a J-beta primer mix characterized a second PCR of roughly 6 to 11 cycles. TCRdb called the 5' RACE reads again in MiXCR, with one record for every CDR3 protein. The sample shows some 1.7 million distinct CDR3 sequences, 28% of them seen only once. Researchers collected around 11 milliliters of peripheral blood from every single donor. With respect to this clonotype: Antigen: not known.

Material: blood. The clonotype comes from a woman younger than 45 in good health.

The CDR3: CASSFSEGGYGYTF. The CDR3 nucleotides are TGTGCCAGCAGCTTTTCCGAAGGGGGCTATGGCTACACCTTC. The V gene is TRBV11-2, the J gene TRBJ1-2; D possibly corresponds to TRBD1 (6 bases). This CDR3 has 14 residues. Trimming pared 3 bases from V and 4 bases from J, leaving 12 bases between. CDR1 SGHAT and CDR2 FQNNGV come from the germline V gene.